The 26 T cell receptor beta chains below all came from one sample that was sequenced in a study of beta chain features in type 1 diabetes. Expressed TCRB transcripts were sequenced because the entire RNA isolate underwent reverse transcription. TCRdb's copy holds only in-frame clones and misses some; the assay was immunoSEQ multiplex PCR. The sample has 400,000 to 450,000 clones, about 15% seen once. The specimen sequenced was naive CD4+ T cells from blood. The receptors originated from a man under 40 in good health.

This clone has only a few counts. V usage is TRBV27 and J usage is TRBJ2-2, with a tentative D call TRBD2 (6 bases). Trimming took 7 bases from V and 0 from J, leaving 15 bases between them. This CDR3 is 16 amino acids long. CDR1 MNHEY and CDR2 SMNVEV come from the germline V gene (reference sequence). In nucleotides, the CDR3 is TGTGCCAGCAAGGGGACGGGAGCTGCGAACACCGGGGAGCTGTTTTTT. This gives the protein CASKGTGAANTGELFF.

This clone was found a few times. This chain connects TRBV20-1 to TRBJ1-1, with D perhaps matching TRBD1 (5 bases). This CDR3 spans 11 amino acids. Germline CDR1 DFQATT, CDR2 SNEGSKA (reference sequence). The ends were cut back, 6 bases at V and 8 bases at J, with 13 bases in the middle. DNA for the CDR3: TGCAGTGCCCTAAGTGGGGCGGAAGCTTTCTTT. It translates to CSALSGAEAFF.

This rearrangement joins TRBV7-2 to TRBJ2-4; tentative D call: TRBD2 (6 bases). Trimming took off 5 bases at V and 11 bases at J, with 16 bases between the two ends. This CDR3 comprises 13 residues. Germline CDR1 SGHTA, CDR2 FQGNSA. For the CDR3, the DNA is TGTGCCAGCAGCCGGGGAGGTGGGGAGGTTCAGTACTTC. Translated: CASSRGGGEVQYF.

V usage is TRBV2 and J usage is TRBJ1-5; TRBD1 aligns across 8 bases. The CDR3 length is 14 residues. The J segment lost 3 bases and the V segment lost 4 bases, leaving 2 bases of the junction unmatched. Germline V gene sequence: CDR1 SNHLY, CDR2 FYNNEI. CDR3 protein: CASSGTGYNQPQHF. Here the CDR3 DNA reads TGTGCCAGCAGTGGGACAGGGTACAATCAGCCCCAGCATTTT.

The V and J genes are TRBV30 and TRBJ1-6; 7 nucleotides align to TRBD1. The trim removed 5 bases at V and 4 bases at J, leaving 2 bases unmatched. CDR1 GTSNPN and CDR2 SVGIG come from the germline V gene (reference sequence). The CDR3 sequence is 13 residues long. The CDR3 DNA reads TGTGCCTGGCGGGACAGTTATAATTCACCCCTCCACTTT. Encoded protein: CAWRDSYNSPLHF.

This clone occurred a few times. The chain is built from TRBV5-1 and TRBJ2-7; D may be TRBD1 (6 bases). V was cut by 4 bases and J by 3 bases, with 8 bases left in between. Looked up from germline, CDR1 is SGHRS and CDR2 is YFSETQ. This CDR3 spans 12 amino acids. The CDR3 sequence is CASSRGGYEQYF. CDR3 bases: TGCGCCAGCAGCCGAGGGGGCTACGAGCAGTACTTC. The full variable domain, in which reference TRBV5-1 and TRBJ2-7 provide the parts outside the CDR3, is KAGVTQTPRYLIKTRGQQVTLSCSPISGHRSVSWYQQTPGQGLQFLFEYFSETQRNKGNFPGRFSGRQFSNSRSEMNVSTLELGDSALYLCASSRGGYEQYFGPGTRLTVT.

This clone was seen only a few times. The CDR3 region has the DNA TGTGCCAGCAGCCAAGACGCCGGGACTAGGTTCTTC. Its protein product is CASSQDAGTRFF. The rearrangement links TRBV14 to TRBJ2-1; 8 positions agree with TRBD2. Germline V gene lookup returns CDR1 SGHDN and CDR2 FVKESK. J was trimmed by 15 bases and V by 0 bases; bases with no gene match: 4. The CDR3 has 12 residues.

This chain connects TRBV7-6 to TRBJ2-5, with D uncertain. Germline CDR1 and CDR2: SGHVS and FNYEAQ. Trimming cost V 1 base and J 3 bases, with 9 bases left between them. This CDR3 spans 14 amino acids. CDR3 sequence reads: CASSLGTAEETQYF. As DNA, the CDR3 is TGTGCCAGCAGCTTAGGAACAGCCGAAGAGACCCAGTACTTC.

This rearrangement joins TRBV5-1 to TRBJ1-1, with unresolved D. The CDR3 runs 13 residues. Germline CDR1 and CDR2: SGHRS and YFSETQ. Trimming shortened V by 2 bases and J by 3 bases, and 8 bases separated the two germline ends. The CDR3 DNA follows: TGCGCCAGCAGCTTCCCGAGGGACACTGAAGCTTTCTTT. It encodes CASSFPRDTEAFF. The full variable domain, in which reference TRBV5-1 and TRBJ1-1 provide the parts outside the CDR3, is KAGVTQTPRYLIKTRGQQVTLSCSPISGHRSVSWYQQTPGQGLQFLFEYFSETQRNKGNFPGRFSGRQFSNSRSEMNVSTLELGDSALYLCASSFPRDTEAFFGQGTRLTVV.

This clone was seen a handful of times. This chain uses TRBV5-4 with TRBJ2-1; TRBD1 matches 7 bases. The V and J ends lost 4 bases and 4 bases, in that order; junction bases with no gene match: 5. This CDR3 is built from 14 residues. CDR1 and CDR2 from the germline V gene are SGHNT and YYREEE (reference sequence). In DNA, the CDR3 is TGTGCCAGCAGCACGGGGACAGTATACAATGAGCAGTTCTTC. Protein: CASSTGTVYNEQFF.

The chain is built from TRBV11-2 and TRBJ2-2, with D uncertain. V was cut by 2 bases and J by 1 base, with 11 bases left in between. Germline CDR1 is SGHAT and CDR2 is FQNNGV. This CDR3 is 16 amino acids long. This CDR3 reads CASSLRPAGNTGELFF. The CDR3 DNA reads TGTGCCAGCAGCTTACGGCCGGCAGGGAACACCGGGGAGCTGTTTTTT.

The gene calls are TRBV20-1 and TRBJ2-3, with D possibly being TRBD2 (5 bases). This CDR3 comprises 10 residues. CDR1 and CDR2 from the germline V gene are DFQATT and SNEGSKA (reference sequence). Between the trimmed V and J ends, which lost 8 bases and 12 bases, there was a span of 15 bases. CDR3 in DNA: TGCAGTTTCTTGGAGGAAAACCAGTATTTT. This translates into CSFLEENQYF.

This clone was seen more than once but under ten times. This rearrangement joins TRBV30 to TRBJ2-6; 9 positions agree with TRBD1. The CDR3 contains 14 residues. Germline lookup yields CDR1 GTSNPN and CDR2 SVGIG (reference sequence). V shed 8 bases and J 2 bases; nucleotides not matched to a gene: 4. The CDR3: CAGTGTPGANVLTF. The CDR3 nucleotides are TGTGCCGGGACAGGGACTCCTGGGGCCAACGTCCTGACTTTC. Looking up the rest from reference TRBV30 and TRBJ2-6 gives the full variable domain: SQTIHQWPATLVQPVGSPLSLECTVEGTSNPNLYWYRQAAGRGLQLLFYSVGIGQISSEVPQNLSASRPQDRQFILSSKKLLLSDSGFYLCAGTGTPGANVLTFGAGSRLTVL.

This clone was detected only a few times. The J gene is TRBJ1-2, the V gene TRBV9, with D unclear. CDR1 SGDLS and CDR2 YYNGEE come from the germline V gene. V lost 4 bases and J lost 3, with 10 bases in between. CDR3 size: 13 residues. The CDR3 region has the DNA TGTGCCAGCAGCCCCCGAAGGGACTATGGCTACACCTTC. It codes for CASSPRRDYGYTF.

This chain connects TRBV14 to TRBJ1-2; 7 bases agree with TRBD1. With 4 bases clipped from V and 8 bases from J, the junction kept 7 bases outside the gene matches. Germline lookup yields CDR1 SGHDN and CDR2 FVKESK. CDR3 length: 13 amino acids. The chain's CDR3 is CASSPTGWNGYTF. CDR3 bases: TGTGCCAGCAGCCCGACAGGGTGGAACGGCTACACCTTC.

This chain connects TRBV18 to TRBJ2-1; 12 positions match TRBD1. The junction had 8 bases not matched to a gene; V was cut back by 4 bases and J by 7 bases. The CDR3 loop spans 16 amino acids. Germline V gives CDR1 KGHSH, CDR2 LQKENI. The CDR3 loop is CASSLGTGGSRNEQFF. Here the CDR3 DNA reads TGTGCCAGCTCACTTGGGACAGGGGGCTCTAGGAATGAGCAGTTCTTC.

The rearrangement links TRBV19 to TRBJ2-6; 7 bases are shared with TRBD1. The CDR3 is 13 amino acids. V shed 8 bases and J 2 bases; nucleotides not matched to a gene: 0. CDR1 LNHDA and CDR2 SQIVND come from the germline V gene (reference sequence). The CDR3 region has the DNA TGTGCCAGTGGACAGGCTGGGGCCAACGTCCTGACTTTC. Translated: CASGQAGANVLTF.

The chain uses TRBV2 and TRBJ2-7; a weak D match, TRBD1 (5 bases). The CDR3 spans 15 residues. Germline CDR1 SNHLY, CDR2 FYNNEI. V lost 2 bases to trimming and J lost 2 bases, with 13 bases between them. The CDR3 sequence is CASSETAQGTYEQYF. CDR3 nucleotides: TGTGCCAGCAGTGAAACGGCGCAGGGCACCTACGAGCAGTACTTC.

In its sample, this clone was seen a few times. The genes are TRBV19 and TRBJ2-1, with D unclear. There are 14 residues in the CDR3. Trimming shortened V by 8 bases and J by 6 bases, and 17 bases separated the two germline ends. Germline CDR1 is LNHDA and CDR2 is SQIVND (reference sequence). This CDR3 is CASLLTQSGNEQFF. The CDR3 region has the DNA TGTGCCAGTCTTCTGACGCAAAGTGGCAATGAGCAGTTCTTC.

The rearrangement links TRBV7-2 to TRBJ1-5, with D possibly TRBD1 on 5 matching bases. This CDR3 has 13 amino acids. The V end lost 2 bases, the J end lost 6 bases, and 8 bases lay between the germline ends. Germline V gene sequence: CDR1 SGHTA, CDR2 FQGNSA. The CDR3 DNA follows: TGTGCCAGCAGCTTACAGGGCATTCAGCCCCAGCATTTT. It specifies CASSLQGIQPQHF.

This clone was found a few times. The V call is TRBV7-2, the J call TRBJ2-5; TRBD1 might be the D (5 bases). The CDR3 has 14 residues. The V gene's germline CDR1 is SGHTA and CDR2 FQGNSA. The V gene lost 5 bases and the J gene lost 4 bases, with 14 bases spanning the gap. This chain's CDR3 is CASSPPWGGETQYF. The CDR3 DNA reads as TGTGCCAGCAGCCCACCATGGGGCGGAGAGACCCAGTACTTC. Complete variable domain (other parts from reference TRBV7-2 and TRBJ2-5): GAGVSQSPSNKVTEKGKDVELRCDPISGHTALYWYRQSLGQGLEFLIYFQGNSAPDKSGLPSDRFSAERTGGSVSTLTIQRTQQEDSAVYLCASSPPWGGETQYFGPGTRLLVL.

This clone turned up a few times. This chain joins TRBV6-6 and TRBJ2-5; D remains ambiguous. Germline assignment: CDR1 MNHNY and CDR2 SVGAGI (reference sequence). The CDR3 consists of 11 residues. V was clipped by 6 bases and J by 4 bases, with 6 bases between them. The CDR3 loop reads CASSDTETQYF. The CDR3 DNA is TGTGCCAGCAGCGATACAGAGACCCAGTACTTC.

This chain joins TRBV7-8 and TRBJ2-1; D remains ambiguous. CDR1 is SGHVS and CDR2 is FQNEAQ in the germline V gene. The CDR3 has 17 amino acids. V shed 1 base and J shed 7 bases, with 20 bases lying between them. The CDR3 coding sequence is TGTGCCAGCAGCTTAGTAGGTCGCGGTCTCGGAAGGAATGAGCAGTTCTTC. Amino acid sequence: CASSLVGRGLGRNEQFF.

The rearrangement uses TRBV9 and TRBJ2-5; 11 bases fit TRBD2. The CDR3 runs to 16 residues. Trimming cost V 2 bases and J 4 bases; bases outside gene matches: 7. Germline-derived CDR1 and CDR2 are SGDLS and YYNGEE. The CDR3 spells CASSVATSGKGETQYF. For the CDR3, the DNA is TGTGCCAGCAGCGTCGCGACTAGCGGGAAGGGAGAGACCCAGTACTTC.

The rearrangement uses TRBV27 and TRBJ2-3; possibly TRBD1 for D (6 bases). The CDR3 contains 16 residues. V dropped 3 bases and J dropped 2 bases, with 15 bases sitting between them. Germline V gene sequence: CDR1 MNHEY, CDR2 SMNVEV (reference sequence). DNA for the CDR3: TGTGCCAGCAGTTTGCGGCAGGGGTCTATCACAGATACGCAGTATTTT. It yields the protein CASSLRQGSITDTQYF.

This clone was detected a few times. The chain is built from TRBV5-1 and TRBJ2-5; no clear D. CDR3 length: 12 amino acids. The germline V and J ends were trimmed by 2 bases and 2 bases, with 4 bases remaining between them. Germline values: CDR1 SGHRS, CDR2 YFSETQ. CDR3 protein: CASSFVQETQYF. The CDR3 nucleotides are TGCGCCAGCAGCTTCGTACAAGAGACCCAGTACTTC.